This TCR beta chain was sequenced during a study of CD8 T cells in Susac syndrome. Study-level background: Patients with Susac syndrome were therapy-naive, on corticosteroids, or on intravenous immunoglobulin alone at blood draw. Findings of the study overall: The relatively small number of individuals in the TCR sequencing and HLA analysis was acknowledged by the study. CD4+ T cell repertoires in Susac syndrome exhibited no evidence of clonal expansion.

The CDR3 sequence is 16 residues long. Germline lookup yields CDR1 SGHVS and CDR2 FNYEAQ. V lost 5 bases, J lost 0 bases, and 11 bases lay in between. In the case of this clonotype: The antigen remains undetermined.

RNA was extracted with the RNeasy kit, and a quantity of roughly 0.5 to 1 ug was reverse transcribed using random hexamers. TCRdb ran MiXCR on the immunoSEQ multiplex PCR reads and lists one entry per CDR3 protein. The sample lists about 200,000 distinct CDR3 sequences, more than 85% occurring once. The receptor was derived from a human donor with Susac syndrome. The sequencing input was CD4+ T cells from PBMCs. The chain is built from TRBV7-6 and TRBJ2-6; possible D gene TRBD1, 6 bases. The CDR3 DNA reads TGTGCCAGCAGCCCTAGAGGGGGCTCTGGGGCCAACGTCCTGACTTTC. This codes for CASSPRGGSGANVLTF.